This is a list of T cell receptor beta chains from one sample in a study of regulatory T cells in long-lasting Graves disease. One entry per CDR3 protein, called by TCRdb with MiXCR from the multiplex PCR reads. Of about 420,000 distinct CDR3 sequences listed, about 15% are singletons. The same data also contributed to another study, on T cells in Graves' hyperthyroidism and ophthalmopathy.

The sequences come from peripheral blood mononuclear cells (PBMCs), collected at new diagnosis, from a patient treated with antithyroid drugs. These receptors were collected from a woman between 18 and 29 years old with Graves disease. Both conserved end residues are part of each CDR3. Clone sizes are given selectively: once, few, many, or a class where the clone is expanded.

v_call,clone_size,j_call,cdr3_aa
TRBV5-1,few,TRBJ2-7,CASSLVSELSYEQYF
TRBV6-1,many,TRBJ2-1,CASTRTSGRNEQFF
TRBV2,many,TRBJ1-6,CASTRGQDSYNSPLHF
TRBV6-1,-,TRBJ2-2,CASSEGTGDTGELFF
TRBV7-8,many,TRBJ2-7,CASSLRDTSYEQYF
TRBV9,many,TRBJ2-7,CASSVDRDISYEQYF
TRBV15,-,TRBJ2-1,CATSTGEGHEQFF
TRBV2,-,TRBJ2-7,CASSPATQGATYEQYF
TRBV20-1,-,TRBJ2-7,CSASQDRGYYEQYF
TRBV6-1,many,TRBJ1-2,CASSEVAGTEYGYTF
TRBV6-1,many,TRBJ2-5,CASGEIQETQYF
TRBV19,few,TRBJ2-1,CASKIAGAPTDEQFF
TRBV6-1,-,TRBJ2-7,CASRHTIAGGYEQYF
TRBV25-1,-,TRBJ1-3,CASSESAGRGGNTIYF
TRBV20-1,-,-,CSEPGVKDEQFF